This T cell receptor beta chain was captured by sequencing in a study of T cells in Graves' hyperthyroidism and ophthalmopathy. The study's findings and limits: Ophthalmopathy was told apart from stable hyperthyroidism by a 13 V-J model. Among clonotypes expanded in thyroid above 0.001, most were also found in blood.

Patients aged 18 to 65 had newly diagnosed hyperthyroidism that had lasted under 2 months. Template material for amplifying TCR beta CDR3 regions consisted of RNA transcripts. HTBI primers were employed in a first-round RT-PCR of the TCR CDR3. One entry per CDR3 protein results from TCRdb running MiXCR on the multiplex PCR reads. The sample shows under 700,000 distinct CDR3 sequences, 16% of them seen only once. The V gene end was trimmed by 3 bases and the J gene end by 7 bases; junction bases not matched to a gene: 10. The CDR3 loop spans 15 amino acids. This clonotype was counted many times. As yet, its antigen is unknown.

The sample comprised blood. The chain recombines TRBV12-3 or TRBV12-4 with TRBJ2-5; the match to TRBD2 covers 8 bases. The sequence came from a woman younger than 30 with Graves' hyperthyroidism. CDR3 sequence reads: CASSFGTRGGATQYF. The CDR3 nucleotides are TGTGCCAGCAGTTTTGGGACTAGGGGTGGGGCGACCCAGTACTTC.